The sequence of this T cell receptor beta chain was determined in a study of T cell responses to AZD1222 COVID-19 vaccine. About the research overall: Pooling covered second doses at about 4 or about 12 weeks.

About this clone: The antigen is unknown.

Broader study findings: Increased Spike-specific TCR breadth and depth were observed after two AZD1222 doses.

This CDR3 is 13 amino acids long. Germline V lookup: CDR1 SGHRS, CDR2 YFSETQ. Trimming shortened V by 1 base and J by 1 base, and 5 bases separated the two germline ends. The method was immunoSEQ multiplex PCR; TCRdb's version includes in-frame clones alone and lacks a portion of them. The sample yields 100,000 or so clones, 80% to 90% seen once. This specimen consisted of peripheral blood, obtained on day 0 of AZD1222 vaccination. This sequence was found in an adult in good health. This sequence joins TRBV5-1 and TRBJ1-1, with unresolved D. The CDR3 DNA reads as TGCGCCAGCAGCTTGCTCCCGAACACTGAAGCTTTCTTT. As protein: CASSLLPNTEAFF.